This TCR beta chain was captured in a study of early T cells in non-severe SARS-CoV-2 infection (dated by TCRdb to the early 2020s). General notes on the study: Because TCR sequencing relied on bulk RNA taken from unsorted whole blood, pairing of alpha and beta chains was not possible. What the study reported, not specific to this receptor: VDJdb matching was skewed toward anti-spike CD8 responses, so virus-specific expansions were likely underestimated and private and CD4 specificities were missed.

Reading the germline V gene gives CDR1 SQVTM and CDR2 ANQGSEA. The CDR3 starts with the cysteine, ends with the phenylalanine, and has 11 residues. Only the CDR3 DNA stays, 33 bases, in frame from base 1. Trimming at the junction amounts to 6 bases on V and 8 bases on J, and the germline ends lie 13 bases apart. This clonotype occurred a few times. It lacks a known antigen. No base qualities exist here, and no much larger clone lies one base off it. A case-control design nested within a healthcare worker cohort in London, UK, was used, with weekly nasopharyngeal swab PCR tests and blood sampling performed. Healthcare workers were recruited between 23 and 31 March 2020, during the week of the UK lockdown, and were followed weekly for up to about 15 weeks. Libraries were made using 5' RACE. The instrument was a NextSeq 500. In the TCR library protocol, unique molecular identifiers were attached to individual cDNA molecules to correct for PCR bias and sequencing error. Both TCR alpha and beta chains were sequenced, and tight co-correlation was observed between alpha and beta sequence abundances in each sample. The study's own analysis went as follows. Decombinator V4 was used to perform V gene, J gene and CDR3 annotation of TCR sequences. Expanded TCRs were defined as changing significantly between any two time points under a Poisson model with p below 0.0001. TCR abundances were normalised to the total number of TCRs sequenced in each sample and reported as counts per million. MAIT TCRs were defined by TRAV1-2 paired with TRAJ12, TRAJ20 or TRAJ33, and iNKT TCRs by TRAV10 paired with TRAJ18. A search of VDJdb, accessed on 1 November 2021, was run for TCRs annotated to CMV, EBV and SARS-CoV-2, with TCRs annotated for multiple antigens excluded. In TCRdb, the public reads were trimmed at Q25 with fastp and aligned with MiXCR, with productive beta chains retained. Duplicate CDR3 protein sequences are folded into a single record with the most common DNA and genes. The V and J calls reflect TCRdb's pipeline rather than the authors' work. Across this sample there are more than 45,000 distinct CDR3 sequences, with under 15% seen only once. Over 3% of the sample rests with the top ten.

Sequences were obtained from whole blood. This receptor was taken from an adult who was a healthcare worker with PCR-confirmed SARS-CoV-2 infection or an uninfected control (not recorded which). This chain joins TRBV29-1 to TRBJ1-2; the D segment could be TRBD1, given 5 matching bases. The CDR3 reads as follows: CSVERGKGYTF. The nucleotides read TGCAGCGTGGAGAGGGGAAAGGGCTACACCTTC.